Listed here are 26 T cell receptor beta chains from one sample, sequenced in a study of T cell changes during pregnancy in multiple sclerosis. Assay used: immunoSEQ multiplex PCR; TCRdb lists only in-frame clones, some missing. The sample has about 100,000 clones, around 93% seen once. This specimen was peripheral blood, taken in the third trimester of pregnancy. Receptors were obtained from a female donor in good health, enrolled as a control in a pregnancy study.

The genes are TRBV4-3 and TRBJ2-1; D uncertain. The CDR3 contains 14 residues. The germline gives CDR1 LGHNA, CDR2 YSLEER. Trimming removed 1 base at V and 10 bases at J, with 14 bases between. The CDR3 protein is CASSQVLGSLEQFF. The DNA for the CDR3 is TGCGCCAGCAGCCAAGTTCTGGGCTCGTTGGAGCAGTTCTTC.

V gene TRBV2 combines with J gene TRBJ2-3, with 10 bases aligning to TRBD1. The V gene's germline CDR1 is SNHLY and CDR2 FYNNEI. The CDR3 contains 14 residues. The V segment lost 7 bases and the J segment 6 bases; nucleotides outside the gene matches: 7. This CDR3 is CASIGTGDLDTQYF. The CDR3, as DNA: TGTGCCAGCATTGGGACAGGGGATTTGGATACGCAGTATTTT.

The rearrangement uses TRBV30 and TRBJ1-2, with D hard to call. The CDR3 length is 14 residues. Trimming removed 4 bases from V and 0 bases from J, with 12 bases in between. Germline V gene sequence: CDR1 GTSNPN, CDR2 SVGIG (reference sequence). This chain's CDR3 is CAWTVGGPNYGYTF. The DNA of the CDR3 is TGTGCCTGGACAGTCGGCGGTCCTAACTATGGCTACACCTTC. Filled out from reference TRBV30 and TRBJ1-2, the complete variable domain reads SQTIHQWPATLVQPVGSPLSLECTVEGTSNPNLYWYRQAAGRGLQLLFYSVGIGQISSEVPQNLSASRPQDRQFILSSKKLLLSDSGFYLCAWTVGGPNYGYTFGSGTRLTVV.

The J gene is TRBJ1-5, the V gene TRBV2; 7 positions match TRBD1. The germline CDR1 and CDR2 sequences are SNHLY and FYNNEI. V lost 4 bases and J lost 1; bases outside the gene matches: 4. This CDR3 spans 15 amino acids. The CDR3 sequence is CASSVDRVSNQPQHF. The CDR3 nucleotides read TGTGCCAGCAGTGTCGACAGGGTGAGCAATCAGCCCCAGCATTTT.

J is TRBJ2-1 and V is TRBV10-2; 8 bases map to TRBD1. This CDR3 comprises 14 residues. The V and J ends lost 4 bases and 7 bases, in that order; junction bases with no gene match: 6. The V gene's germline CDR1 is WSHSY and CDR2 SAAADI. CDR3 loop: CASSGTGWGNEQFF. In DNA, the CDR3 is TGCGCCAGCAGTGGGACAGGGTGGGGTAATGAGCAGTTCTTC.

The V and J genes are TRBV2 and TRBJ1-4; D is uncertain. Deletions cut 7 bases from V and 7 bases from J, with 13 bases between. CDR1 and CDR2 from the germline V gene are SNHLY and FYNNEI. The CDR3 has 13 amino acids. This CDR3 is CASKTGASEKLFF. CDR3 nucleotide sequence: TGTGCCAGCAAGACTGGCGCTAGTGAAAAACTGTTTTTT.

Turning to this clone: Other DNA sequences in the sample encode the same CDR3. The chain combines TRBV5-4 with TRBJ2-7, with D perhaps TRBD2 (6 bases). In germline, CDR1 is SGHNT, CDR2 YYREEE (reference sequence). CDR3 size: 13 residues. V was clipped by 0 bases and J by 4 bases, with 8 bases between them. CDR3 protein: CASSLAGSYEQYF. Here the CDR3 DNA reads TGTGCCAGCAGCTTGGCCGGGAGTTACGAGCAGTACTTC.

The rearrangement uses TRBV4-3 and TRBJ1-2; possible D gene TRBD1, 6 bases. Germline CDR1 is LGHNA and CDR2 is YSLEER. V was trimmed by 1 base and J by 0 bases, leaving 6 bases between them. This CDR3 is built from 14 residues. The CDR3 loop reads CASSQAGANYGYTF. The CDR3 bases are TGCGCCAGCAGCCAAGCAGGGGCTAACTATGGCTACACCTTC.

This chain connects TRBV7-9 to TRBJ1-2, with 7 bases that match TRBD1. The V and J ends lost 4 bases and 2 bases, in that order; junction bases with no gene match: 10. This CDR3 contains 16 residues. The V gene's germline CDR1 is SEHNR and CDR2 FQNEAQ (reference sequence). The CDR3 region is CASSSSDRDFNYGYTF. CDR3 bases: TGTGCCAGCAGCTCCAGCGACAGGGACTTCAACTATGGCTACACCTTC.

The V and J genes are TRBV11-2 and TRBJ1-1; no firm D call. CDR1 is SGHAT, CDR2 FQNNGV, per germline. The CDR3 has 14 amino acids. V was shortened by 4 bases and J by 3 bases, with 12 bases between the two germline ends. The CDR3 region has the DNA TGTGCCAGCAGCTCAATACAGTGGGACACTGAAGCTTTCTTT. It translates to CASSSIQWDTEAFF.

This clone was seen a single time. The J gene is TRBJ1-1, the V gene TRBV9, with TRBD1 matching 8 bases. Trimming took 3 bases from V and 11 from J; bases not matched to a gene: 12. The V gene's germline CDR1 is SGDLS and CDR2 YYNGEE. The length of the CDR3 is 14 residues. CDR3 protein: CASSDYQGAGMAFF. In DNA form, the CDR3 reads TGTGCCAGCAGCGACTACCAGGGGGCGGGTATGGCTTTCTTT.

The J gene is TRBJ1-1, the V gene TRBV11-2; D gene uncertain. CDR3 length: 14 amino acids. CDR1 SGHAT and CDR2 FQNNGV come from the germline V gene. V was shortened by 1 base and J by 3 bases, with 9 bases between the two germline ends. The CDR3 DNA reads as TGTGCCAGCAGCTTAGTTGTTACGGACACTGAAGCTTTCTTT. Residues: CASSLVVTDTEAFF.

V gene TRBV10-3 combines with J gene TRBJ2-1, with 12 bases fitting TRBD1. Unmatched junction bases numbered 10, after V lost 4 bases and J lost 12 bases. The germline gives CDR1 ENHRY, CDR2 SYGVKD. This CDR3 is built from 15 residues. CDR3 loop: CAISGPGQGASGQFF. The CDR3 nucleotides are TGTGCCATCAGTGGTCCGGGACAGGGGGCGTCGGGGCAGTTCTTC.

CDR3 amino acids: CASSHGQWETQYF. DNA of the CDR3: TGTGCCAGCAGCCACGGACAGTGGGAGACCCAGTACTTC. The chain uses TRBV7-2 and TRBJ2-5; D is perhaps TRBD1 (6 bases). Between the trimmed V and J ends, which lost 5 bases and 5 bases, there was a span of 12 bases. Germline CDR1 is SGHTA and CDR2 is FQGNSA. The CDR3 is made up of 13 amino acids.

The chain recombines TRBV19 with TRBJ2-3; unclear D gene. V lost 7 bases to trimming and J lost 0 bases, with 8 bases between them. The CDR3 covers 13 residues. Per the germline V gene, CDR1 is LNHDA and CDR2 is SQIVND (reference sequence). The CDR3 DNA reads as TGTGCCAGTAACTCAATTAGCACAGATACGCAGTATTTT. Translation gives CASNSISTDTQYF.

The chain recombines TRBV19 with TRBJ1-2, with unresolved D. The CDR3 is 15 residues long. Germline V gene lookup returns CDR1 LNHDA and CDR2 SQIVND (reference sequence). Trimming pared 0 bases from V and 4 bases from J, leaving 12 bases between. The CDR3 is CASSIDGDHVYGYTF. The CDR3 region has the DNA TGTGCCAGTAGTATAGACGGGGATCATGTCTATGGCTACACCTTC. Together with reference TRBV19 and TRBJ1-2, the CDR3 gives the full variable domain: DGGITQSPKYLFRKEGQNVTLSCEQNLNHDAMYWYRQDPGQGLRLIYYSQIVNDFQKGDIAEGYSVSREKKESFPLTVTSAQKNPTAFYLCASSIDGDHVYGYTFGSGTRLTVV.

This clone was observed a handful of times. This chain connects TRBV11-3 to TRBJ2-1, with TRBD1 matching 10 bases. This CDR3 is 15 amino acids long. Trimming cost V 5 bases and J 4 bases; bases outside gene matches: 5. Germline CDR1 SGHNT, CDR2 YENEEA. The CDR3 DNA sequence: TGTGCCAGCAGCCTCCGGGACAGGGGATACAATGAGCAGTTCTTC. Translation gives CASSLRDRGYNEQFF.

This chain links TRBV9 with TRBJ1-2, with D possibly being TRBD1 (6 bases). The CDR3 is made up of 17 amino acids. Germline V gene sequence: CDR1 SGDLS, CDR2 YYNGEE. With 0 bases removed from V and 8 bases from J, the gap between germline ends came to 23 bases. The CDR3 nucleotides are TGTGCCAGCAGCGTAGGACCAGGGGAGTTCACCCCCGGAGGCTACACCTTC. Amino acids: CASSVGPGEFTPGGYTF.

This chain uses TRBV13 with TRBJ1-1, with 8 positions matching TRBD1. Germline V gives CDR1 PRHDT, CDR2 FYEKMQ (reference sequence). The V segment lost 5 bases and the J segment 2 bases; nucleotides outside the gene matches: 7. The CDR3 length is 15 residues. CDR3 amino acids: CASSLAGQGNTEAFF. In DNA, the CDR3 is TGTGCCAGCAGCCTAGCAGGACAGGGAAACACTGAAGCTTTCTTT.

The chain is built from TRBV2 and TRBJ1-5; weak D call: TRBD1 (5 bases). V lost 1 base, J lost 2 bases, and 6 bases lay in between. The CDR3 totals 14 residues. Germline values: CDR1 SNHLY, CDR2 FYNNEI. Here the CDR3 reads CASSEVRGNQPQHF. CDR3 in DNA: TGTGCCAGCAGTGAAGTCAGGGGCAATCAGCCCCAGCATTTT.

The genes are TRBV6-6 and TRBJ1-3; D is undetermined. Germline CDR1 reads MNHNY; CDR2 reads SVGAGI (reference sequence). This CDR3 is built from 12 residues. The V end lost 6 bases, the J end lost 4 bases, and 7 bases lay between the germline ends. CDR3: CASRFEGNTIYF. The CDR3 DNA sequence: TGTGCCAGCAGATTTGAGGGAAACACCATATATTTT.

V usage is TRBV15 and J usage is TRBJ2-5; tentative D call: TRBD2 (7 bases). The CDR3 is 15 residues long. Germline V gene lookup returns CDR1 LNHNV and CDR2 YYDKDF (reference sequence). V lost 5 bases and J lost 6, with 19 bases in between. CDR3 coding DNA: TGTGCCACCAGCGGAGTCCGGGGGGCACTGCAGACCCAGTACTTC. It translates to CATSGVRGALQTQYF.

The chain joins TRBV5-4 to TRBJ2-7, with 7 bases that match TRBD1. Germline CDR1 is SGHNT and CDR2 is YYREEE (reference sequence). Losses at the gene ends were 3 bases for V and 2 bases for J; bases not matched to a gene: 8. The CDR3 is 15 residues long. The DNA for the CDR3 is TGTGCCAGCAGCTACCCCGGGACAGAGGCCTACGAGCAGTACTTC. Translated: CASSYPGTEAYEQYF.

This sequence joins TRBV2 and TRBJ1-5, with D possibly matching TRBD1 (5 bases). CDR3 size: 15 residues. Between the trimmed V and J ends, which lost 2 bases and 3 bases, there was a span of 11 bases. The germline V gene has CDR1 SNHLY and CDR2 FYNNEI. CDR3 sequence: CASSELKDTNQPQHF. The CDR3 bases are TGTGCCAGCAGTGAATTGAAGGACACCAATCAGCCCCAGCATTTT.

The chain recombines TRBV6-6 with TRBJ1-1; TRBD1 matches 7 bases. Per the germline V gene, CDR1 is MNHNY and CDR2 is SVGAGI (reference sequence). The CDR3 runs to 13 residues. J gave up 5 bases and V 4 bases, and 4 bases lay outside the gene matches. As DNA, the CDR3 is TGTGCCAGCAGTTTCCGACAGGGTACTGAAGCTTTCTTT. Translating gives CASSFRQGTEAFF.

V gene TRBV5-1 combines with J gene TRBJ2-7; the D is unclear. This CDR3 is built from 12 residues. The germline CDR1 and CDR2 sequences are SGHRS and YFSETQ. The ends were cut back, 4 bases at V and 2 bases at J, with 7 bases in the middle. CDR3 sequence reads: CASSNTTYEQYF. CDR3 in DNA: TGCGCCAGCAGCAACACTACCTACGAGCAGTACTTC.